The clone carrying this T cell receptor (beta chain) has only one observation. Its antigen is unknown. V gave up 4 bases and J gave up 15 bases, with 19 bases separating them. Looked up from germline, CDR1 is MGHRA and CDR2 is YSYEKL. The CDR3 length is 14 residues. The data were taken from a study of T cells and Merkel cell carcinoma outcomes. Study results and limitations: Reportedly, T-cell repertoire with density predicts Merkel cell carcinoma outcomes.

Profiling relied on immunoSEQ multiplex PCR, and the TCRdb table lists in-frame clones only, not all of them. The table has approximately 2,000 clones, approximately 92% seen once; the top ten hold 1.8%. Sequencing used tumor tissue from Merkel cell carcinoma. The TCR comes from a human donor with Merkel cell carcinoma. This chain connects TRBV4-1 to TRBJ1-6; D ambiguous. The CDR3 DNA follows: TGCGCCAGCAGCCCGGACGAGGGCCGGGGAATCCTCCACTTT. It specifies CASSPDEGRGILHF.